The 23 T cell receptor beta chains below come from one sample, sequenced in a study of control samples from healthy donors and cancer patients. Produced via immunoSEQ multiplex PCR; TCRdb's table is partial and in-frame only. The sample records about 250,000 clones, over 75% being singletons. Sequencing was performed on PBMCs. These receptors all come from a woman in her fifties or sixties with lung cancer.

The chain recombines TRBV28 with TRBJ2-7, with D possibly being TRBD1 or TRBD2 (5 bases each). The CDR3 contains 16 residues. Germline V CDR1 and CDR2: MDHEN, SYDVKM. V was clipped by 3 bases and J by 3 bases, with 18 bases between them. The DNA of the CDR3 is TGTGCCAGCAGTTTGAAGCCAGGGCTGGCGGGCTACGAGCAGTACTTC. This encodes CASSLKPGLAGYEQYF.

The chain is built from TRBV7-9 and TRBJ2-2; D perhaps matches TRBD1 (5 bases). V was cut by 5 bases and J by 4 bases, with 14 bases left in between. The CDR3 has 15 residues. CDR1 and CDR2 from the germline V gene are SEHNR and FQNEAQ (reference sequence). The CDR3 is CASSPRRVRTGELFF. CDR3 coding DNA: TGTGCCAGCAGCCCCCGCAGGGTTCGCACCGGGGAGCTGTTTTTT.

This sequence joins TRBV27 and TRBJ1-1; D gene uncertain. Germline V gene sequence: CDR1 MNHEY, CDR2 SMNVEV (reference sequence). Trimming removed 3 bases from V and 7 bases from J, with 12 bases in between. The CDR3 runs 13 residues. The DNA for the CDR3 is TGTGCCAGCAGTTTCTTCGGAGGGTTTGAAGCTTTCTTT. It codes for CASSFFGGFEAFF.

V is TRBV5-1 and J is TRBJ1-1, with D tentatively TRBD1 (5 bases). V was trimmed by 0 bases and J by 5 bases, leaving 14 bases between them. The CDR3 runs to 15 residues. The germline CDR1 and CDR2 sequences are SGHRS and YFSETQ. The CDR3 nucleotides are TGCGCCAGCAGCTTGGTGGGCAGGGCTGAAACTGAAGCTTTCTTT. Residues: CASSLVGRAETEAFF.

The chain uses TRBV2 and TRBJ1-5; 11 bases are shared with TRBD1. With V trimmed by 7 bases and J by 7 bases, 6 bases remained unmatched. The germline V gene encodes CDR1 SNHLY and CDR2 FYNNEI. The CDR3 has 14 residues. CDR3 region: CASNWDRGEQPQHF. The CDR3 DNA sequence: TGTGCCAGCAACTGGGACAGGGGGGAACAGCCCCAGCATTTT.

This clone was picked up a small number of times. The J gene is TRBJ1-3, the V gene TRBV15; perhaps TRBD1 as D (5 bases). Deletions cut 1 base from V and 2 bases from J, with 15 bases between. The CDR3 contains 17 residues. CDR1 and CDR2 (germline): LNHNV, YYDKDF (reference sequence). The CDR3 sequence is CATSRGTLPGPGNTIYF. DNA for the CDR3: TGTGCCACCAGCAGAGGTACTCTTCCAGGGCCTGGAAACACCATATATTTT.

A single count supports this clone. The gene calls are TRBV6-5 and TRBJ2-7, with no clear D. The V and J ends lost 1 base and 7 bases respectively, with 11 bases between them. CDR1 is MNHEY, CDR2 SVGAGI, per germline. The CDR3 has 13 residues. The DNA of the CDR3 is TGTGCCAGCAGTTACTTTGCGGCTGGTGAGCAGTACTTC. Translation gives CASSYFAAGEQYF.

The V and J genes are TRBV4-2 and TRBJ2-3; TRBD2 matches at 12 bases. Germline V gene lookup returns CDR1 LGHNA and CDR2 YNFKEQ. Unmatched junction bases numbered 5, after V lost 5 bases and J lost 2 bases. The CDR3 runs 16 residues. The CDR3 coding sequence is TGTGCCAGCAGCTCTACTAGCGGGGGGCACACAGATACGCAGTATTTT. Residues: CASSSTSGGHTDTQYF.

CDR3 loop: CASSLAQDGPQHF. The CDR3 DNA follows: TGTGCCAGCAGTTTAGCACAGGACGGGCCCCAGCATTTT. V usage is TRBV12-3 or TRBV12-4 and J usage is TRBJ1-5; possibly TRBD1 for D (5 bases). The CDR3 sequence is 13 residues long. V lost 0 bases and J 9 bases, leaving 9 bases between the germline ends.

This clone was detected a few times. The V and J genes are TRBV3-1 (or the pseudogene TRBV3-2) and TRBJ2-6; D might be TRBD1 (6 bases). Trimming took 7 bases from V and 4 from J, leaving 11 bases between them. In germline, CDR1 is LGHDT, CDR2 YNNKEL (reference sequence). This CDR3 spans 14 amino acids. CDR3: CASKGGRGANVLTF. DNA of the CDR3: TGTGCCAGCAAAGGGGGACGGGGGGCCAACGTCCTGACTTTC.

J is TRBJ1-2 and V is TRBV3-1 (or the pseudogene TRBV3-2); tentative D call: TRBD1 (6 bases). Germline CDR1 reads LGHDT; CDR2 reads YNNKEL (reference sequence). The V and J ends lost 3 bases and 8 bases respectively, with 16 bases between them. This CDR3 is built from 14 residues. In DNA form, the CDR3 reads TGTGCCAGCAGCCAGGGGTTGGGGGCGGGAGGCTACACCTTC. Its translation: CASSQGLGAGGYTF.

V and J are TRBV5-1 and TRBJ2-1, with TRBD1 matching 8 bases. Germline V gives CDR1 SGHRS, CDR2 YFSETQ. The CDR3 is made up of 15 amino acids. V dropped 2 bases and J dropped 9; count of bases not matched to a gene: 10. The CDR3 spells CASSLLTTGESEQFF. Here the CDR3 DNA reads TGCGCCAGCAGCTTATTAACGACAGGGGAAAGTGAGCAGTTCTTC.

About this clone: Other nucleotide sequences in the sample specify the same CDR3. The V and J genes are TRBV10-3 and TRBJ2-2; D tentatively reads TRBD1 or TRBD2 (5 bases each). This CDR3 spans 14 amino acids. Per the germline V gene, CDR1 is ENHRY and CDR2 is SYGVKD. V lost 6 bases, J lost 4 bases, and 12 bases lay in between. CDR3 bases: TGTGCCATCAGGGGTGGGACGGGCACCGGGGAGCTGTTTTTT. Its protein is CAIRGGTGTGELFF.

This clone is a singleton in its sample. The chain couples TRBV19 to TRBJ1-1; 7 nucleotides agree with TRBD1. This CDR3 spans 12 amino acids. Germline loops: CDR1 LNHDA, CDR2 SQIVND (reference sequence). The J segment lost 1 base and the V segment lost 10 bases, leaving 3 bases of the junction unmatched. The DNA for the CDR3 is TGTGCCACCAGGGGGGGGAACACTGAAGCTTTCTTT. As protein: CATRGGNTEAFF.

The V call is TRBV5-1, the J call TRBJ1-2, with 9 bases fitting TRBD1. Germline trimming cut 4 bases from V and 2 bases from J; bases unmatched to any gene: 9. The germline V gene has CDR1 SGHRS and CDR2 YFSETQ. The CDR3 consists of 16 residues. CDR3 coding DNA: TGCGCCAGCAGCCCGGGAACTGGGACAGGGAACTATGGCTACACCTTC. Protein sequence: CASSPGTGTGNYGYTF.

This chain links TRBV11-2 with TRBJ2-2; D gene uncertain. CDR3 length equals 15 residues. V was cut by 5 bases and J by 5 bases, with 15 bases left in between. Germline CDR1 and CDR2: SGHAT and FQNNGV. DNA of the CDR3: TGTGCCAGCAGCCCCCTGCGACTGCGGACCGGGGAGCTGTTTTTT. It translates to CASSPLRLRTGELFF.

This clone was found once. Other DNA variants within this sample encode the same CDR3. CDR3 amino acids: CASSPDGYEQYF. In DNA, the CDR3 is TGTGCCAGCAGTCCCGACGGCTACGAGCAGTACTTC. This sequence joins TRBV7-3 and TRBJ2-7; no firm D call. CDR1 is SGHTA and CDR2 is FQGTGA in the germline V gene. The length of the CDR3 is 12 residues. V was clipped by 6 bases and J by 3 bases, with 9 bases between them.

This clone was seen just once. The rearrangement links TRBV7-2 to TRBJ2-1, with 8 bases fitting TRBD2. CDR1 and CDR2 (germline): SGHTA, FQGNSA. This CDR3 contains 16 residues. Trimming at V came to 4 bases and at J to 4 bases, leaving 9 bases not matched to a gene. CDR3 bases: TGTGCCAGCAGCTCCCGGGGGGGCCAGGTATACAATGAGCAGTTCTTC. This encodes CASSSRGGQVYNEQFF.

Turning to this clone: The identical CDR3 is also encoded by other nucleotide sequences in the sample. The chain combines TRBV5-1 with TRBJ1-1; tentative D call: TRBD1 (5 bases). CDR1 is SGHRS and CDR2 is YFSETQ in the germline V gene. This CDR3 is 13 amino acids long. V was trimmed by 4 bases and J by 1 base, leaving 8 bases between them. CDR3 nucleotides: TGCGCCAGCAGCCCCGGACAGAACACTGAAGCTTTCTTT. Protein: CASSPGQNTEAFF.

The chain employs TRBV5-1 and TRBJ1-5; D might be TRBD1 (5 bases). The CDR3 runs to 16 residues. Trimming shortened V by 0 bases and J by 2 bases, and 12 bases separated the two germline ends. Germline V CDR1 and CDR2: SGHRS, YFSETQ. CDR3 DNA sequence: TGCGCCAGCAGCTTGGACGGGGGAGTGGGCAATCAGCCCCAGCATTTT. It translates to CASSLDGGVGNQPQHF.

The sample holds one count of this clone. The genes are TRBV30 and TRBJ2-7, with 8 nucleotides matching TRBD1. V lost 0 bases, J lost 3 bases, and 4 bases stayed unmatched. The length of the CDR3 is 14 residues. Germline V gene sequence: CDR1 GTSNPN, CDR2 SVGIG (reference sequence). The CDR3 bases are TGTGCCTGGAGTGTCGGGACAGGAATCTACGAGCAGTACTTC. It yields the protein CAWSVGTGIYEQYF.

This chain links TRBV5-4 with TRBJ2-2; D possibly corresponds to TRBD1 (5 bases). Germline CDR1 reads SGHNT; CDR2 reads YYREEE (reference sequence). This CDR3 comprises 16 residues. V was cut by 0 bases and J by 7 bases, with 16 bases left in between. CDR3 coding DNA: TGTGCCAGCAGCTTGGACGGCAGGGTGGGTCTCGGGGAGCTGTTTTTT. Translated: CASSLDGRVGLGELFF. Together with reference TRBV5-4 and TRBJ2-2, the CDR3 gives the full variable domain: ETGVTQSPTHLIKTRGQQVTLRCSSQSGHNTVSWYQQALGQGPQFIFQYYREEENGRGNFPPRFSGLQFPNYSSELNVNALELDDSALYLCASSLDGRVGLGELFFGEGSRLTVL.

V and J are TRBV12-5 and TRBJ2-7; TRBD2 aligns across 7 bases. This CDR3 is 13 amino acids long. Germline CDR1 LGHNT, CDR2 FRNRAP. V lost 3 bases and J lost 3; bases outside the gene matches: 2. The DNA for the CDR3 is TGTGCTAGTGGTTTACCGGGGGGCTACGAGCAGTACTTC. This encodes CASGLPGGYEQYF.